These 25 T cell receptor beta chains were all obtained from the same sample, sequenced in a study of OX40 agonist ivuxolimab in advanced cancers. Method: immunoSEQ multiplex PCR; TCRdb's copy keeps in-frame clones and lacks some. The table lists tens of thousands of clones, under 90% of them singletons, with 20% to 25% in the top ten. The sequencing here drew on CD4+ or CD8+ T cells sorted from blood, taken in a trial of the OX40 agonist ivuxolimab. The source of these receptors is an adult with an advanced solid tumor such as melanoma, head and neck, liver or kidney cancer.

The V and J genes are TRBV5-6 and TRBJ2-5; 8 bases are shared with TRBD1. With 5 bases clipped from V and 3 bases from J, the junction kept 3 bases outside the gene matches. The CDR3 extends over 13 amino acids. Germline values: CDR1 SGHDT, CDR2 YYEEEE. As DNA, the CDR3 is TGTGCCAGCAGTATGACAGGGGAAGAGACCCAGTACTTC. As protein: CASSMTGEETQYF.

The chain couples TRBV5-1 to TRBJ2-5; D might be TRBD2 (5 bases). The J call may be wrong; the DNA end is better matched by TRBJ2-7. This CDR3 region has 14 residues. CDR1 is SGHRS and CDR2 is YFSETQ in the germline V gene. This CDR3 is CASSLSGSSYEQYF. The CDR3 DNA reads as TGCGCCAGCAGCTTGAGCGGCAGCTCCTACGAGCAGTACTTC.

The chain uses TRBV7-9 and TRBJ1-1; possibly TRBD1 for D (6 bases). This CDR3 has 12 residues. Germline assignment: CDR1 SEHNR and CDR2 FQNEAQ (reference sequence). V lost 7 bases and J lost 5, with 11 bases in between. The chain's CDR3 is CASKRGDTEAFF. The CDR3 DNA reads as TGTGCCAGCAAAAGGGGGGATACTGAAGCTTTCTTT.

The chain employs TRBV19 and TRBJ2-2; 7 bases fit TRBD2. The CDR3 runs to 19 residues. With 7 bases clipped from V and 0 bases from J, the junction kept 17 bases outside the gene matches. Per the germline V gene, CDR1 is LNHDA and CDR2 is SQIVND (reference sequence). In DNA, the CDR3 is TGTGCCAGTAAAAGGCGGGAGTCTTATATGATCGCGAACACCGGGGAGCTGTTTTTT. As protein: CASKRRESYMIANTGELFF.

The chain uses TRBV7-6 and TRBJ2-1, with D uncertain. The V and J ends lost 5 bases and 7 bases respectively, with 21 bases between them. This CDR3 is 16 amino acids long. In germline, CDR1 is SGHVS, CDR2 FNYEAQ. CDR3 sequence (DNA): TGTGCCAGCAGCCCAGTTCTGTACCAGGATTTGAATGAGCAGTTCTTC. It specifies CASSPVLYQDLNEQFF.

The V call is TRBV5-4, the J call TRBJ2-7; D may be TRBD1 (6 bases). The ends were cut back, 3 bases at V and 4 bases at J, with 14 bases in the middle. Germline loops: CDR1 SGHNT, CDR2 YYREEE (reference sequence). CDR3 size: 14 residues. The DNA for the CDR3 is TGTGCCAGCAGCTCGATAACTGGACAGTACGAGCAGTACTTC. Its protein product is CASSSITGQYEQYF. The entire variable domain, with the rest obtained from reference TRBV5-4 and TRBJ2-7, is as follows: ETGVTQSPTHLIKTRGQQVTLRCSSQSGHNTVSWYQQALGQGPQFIFQYYREEENGRGNFPPRFSGLQFPNYSSELNVNALELDDSALYLCASSSITGQYEQYFGPGTRLTVT.

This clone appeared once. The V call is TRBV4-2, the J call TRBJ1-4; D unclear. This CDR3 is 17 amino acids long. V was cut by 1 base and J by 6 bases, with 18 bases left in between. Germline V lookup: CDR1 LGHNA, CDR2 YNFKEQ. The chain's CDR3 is CASSQAALSQGDEKLFF. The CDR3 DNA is TGTGCCAGCAGCCAAGCCGCGCTTTCACAAGGTGATGAAAAACTGTTTTTT.

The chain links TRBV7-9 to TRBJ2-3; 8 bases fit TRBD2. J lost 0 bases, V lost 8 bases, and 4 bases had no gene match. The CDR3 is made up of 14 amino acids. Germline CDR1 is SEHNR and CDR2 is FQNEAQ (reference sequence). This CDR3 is CASEAGESTDTQYF. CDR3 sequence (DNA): TGTGCCAGCGAAGCGGGGGAGAGCACAGATACGCAGTATTTT. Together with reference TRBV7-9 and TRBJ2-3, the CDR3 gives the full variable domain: DTGVSQNPRHKITKRGQNVTFRCDPISEHNRLYWYRQTLGQGPEFLTYFQNEAQLEKSRLLSDRFSAERPKGSFSTLEIQRTEQGDSAMYLCASEAGESTDTQYFGPGTRLTVL.

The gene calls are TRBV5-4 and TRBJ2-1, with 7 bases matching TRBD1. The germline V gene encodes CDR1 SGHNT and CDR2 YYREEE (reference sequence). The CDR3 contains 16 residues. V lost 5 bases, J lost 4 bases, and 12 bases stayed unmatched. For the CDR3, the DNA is TGTGCCAGCAGTACCAGAGGGGACAGTGATTACAATGAGCAGTTCTTC. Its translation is CASSTRGDSDYNEQFF.

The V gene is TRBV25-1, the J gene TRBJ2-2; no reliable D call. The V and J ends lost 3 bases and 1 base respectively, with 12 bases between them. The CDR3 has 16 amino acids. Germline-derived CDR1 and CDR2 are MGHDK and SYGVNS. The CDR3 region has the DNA TGTGCCAGCAGTGATAGTATTGACGGGAACACCGGGGAGCTGTTTTTT. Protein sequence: CASSDSIDGNTGELFF.

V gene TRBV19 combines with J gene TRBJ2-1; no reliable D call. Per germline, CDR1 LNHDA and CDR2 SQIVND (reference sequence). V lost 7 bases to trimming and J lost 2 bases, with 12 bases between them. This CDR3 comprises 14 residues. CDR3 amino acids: CASTDTSPYNEQFF. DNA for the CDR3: TGTGCCAGTACCGACACGAGCCCCTACAATGAGCAGTTCTTC. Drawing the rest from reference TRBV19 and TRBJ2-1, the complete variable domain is DGGITQSPKYLFRKEGQNVTLSCEQNLNHDAMYWYRQDPGQGLRLIYYSQIVNDFQKGDIAEGYSVSREKKESFPLTVTSAQKNPTAFYLCASTDTSPYNEQFFGPGTRLTVL.

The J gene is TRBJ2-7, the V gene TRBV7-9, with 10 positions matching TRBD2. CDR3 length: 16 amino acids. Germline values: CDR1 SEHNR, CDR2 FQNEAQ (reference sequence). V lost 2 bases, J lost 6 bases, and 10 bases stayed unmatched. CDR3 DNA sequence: TGTGCCAGCAGCTTAACAGCGGGAGGGCCGGTGCTCGAGCAGTACTTC. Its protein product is CASSLTAGGPVLEQYF.

CDR3 sequence reads: CASNSKVYF. The DNA for the CDR3 is TGCGCCAGCAACTCCAAAGTGTACTTC. This chain joins TRBV10-1 and TRBJ2-7, with D unresolved. Germline V gene lookup returns CDR1 WNHNN and CDR2 SYGVQD (reference sequence). Trimming took off 7 bases at V and 12 bases at J, with 10 bases between the two ends. The CDR3 covers 9 residues.

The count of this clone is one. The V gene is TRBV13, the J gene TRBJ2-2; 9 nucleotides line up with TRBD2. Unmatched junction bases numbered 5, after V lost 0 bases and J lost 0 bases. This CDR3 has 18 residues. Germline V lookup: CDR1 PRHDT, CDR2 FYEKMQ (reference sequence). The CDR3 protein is CASSLGASGASNTGELFF. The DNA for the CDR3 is TGTGCCAGCAGCTTAGGAGCTAGCGGGGCCTCGAACACCGGGGAGCTGTTTTTT.

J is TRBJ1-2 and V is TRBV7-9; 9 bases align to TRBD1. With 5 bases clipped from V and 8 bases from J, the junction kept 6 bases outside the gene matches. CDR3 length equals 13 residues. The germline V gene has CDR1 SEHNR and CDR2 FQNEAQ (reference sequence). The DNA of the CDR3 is TGTGCCAGCAGCCGGGACAGGGTAAAGGGCTACACCTTC. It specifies CASSRDRVKGYTF.

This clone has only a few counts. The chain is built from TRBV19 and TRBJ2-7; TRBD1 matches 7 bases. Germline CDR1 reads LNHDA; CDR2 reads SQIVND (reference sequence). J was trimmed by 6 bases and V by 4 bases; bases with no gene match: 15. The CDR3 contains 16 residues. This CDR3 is CASSTSPSTGLREQYF. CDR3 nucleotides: TGTGCCAGTAGTACCTCCCCTTCGACAGGGCTCCGCGAGCAGTACTTC.

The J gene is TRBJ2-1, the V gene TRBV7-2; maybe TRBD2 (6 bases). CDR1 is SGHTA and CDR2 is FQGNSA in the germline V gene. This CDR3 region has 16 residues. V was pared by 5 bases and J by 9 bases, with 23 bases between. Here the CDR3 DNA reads TGTGCCAGCAGCCCTAATCCGGGACTCCAGGGTAGTGAGCAGTTCTTC. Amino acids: CASSPNPGLQGSEQFF.

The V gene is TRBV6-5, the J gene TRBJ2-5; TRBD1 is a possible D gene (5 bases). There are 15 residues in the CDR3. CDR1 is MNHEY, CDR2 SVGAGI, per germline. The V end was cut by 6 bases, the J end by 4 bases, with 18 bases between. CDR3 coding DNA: TGTGCCAGCAGATTAGGCTCAGGGTTTCCAGAGACCCAGTACTTC. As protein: CASRLGSGFPETQYF.

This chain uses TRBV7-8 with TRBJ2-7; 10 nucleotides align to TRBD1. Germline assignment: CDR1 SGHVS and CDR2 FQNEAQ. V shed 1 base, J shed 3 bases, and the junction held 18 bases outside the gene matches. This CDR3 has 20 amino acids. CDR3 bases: TGTGCCAGCAGCTTAGGATTCTCGGGACAGGGGCCTCTGTTGGGCTACGAGCAGTACTTC. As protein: CASSLGFSGQGPLLGYEQYF.

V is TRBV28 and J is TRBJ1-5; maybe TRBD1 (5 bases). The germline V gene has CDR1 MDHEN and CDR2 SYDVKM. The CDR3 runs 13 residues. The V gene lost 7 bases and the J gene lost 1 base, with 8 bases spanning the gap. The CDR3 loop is CASMEGSNQPQHF. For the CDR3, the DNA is TGTGCCAGCATGGAGGGGAGCAATCAGCCCCAGCATTTT.

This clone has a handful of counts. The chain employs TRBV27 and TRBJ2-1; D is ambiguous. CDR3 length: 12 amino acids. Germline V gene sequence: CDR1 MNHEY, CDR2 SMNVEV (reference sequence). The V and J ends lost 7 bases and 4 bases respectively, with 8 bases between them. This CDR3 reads CASTNSYNEQFF. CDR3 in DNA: TGTGCCAGCACTAACAGTTACAATGAGCAGTTCTTC.

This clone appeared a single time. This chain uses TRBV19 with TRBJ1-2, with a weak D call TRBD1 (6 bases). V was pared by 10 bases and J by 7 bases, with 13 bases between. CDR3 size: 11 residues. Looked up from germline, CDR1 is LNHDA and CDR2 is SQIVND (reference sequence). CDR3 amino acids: CATTGFGGYTF. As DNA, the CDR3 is TGTGCCACTACAGGGTTTGGTGGCTACACCTTC. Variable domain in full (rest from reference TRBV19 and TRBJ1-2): DGGITQSPKYLFRKEGQNVTLSCEQNLNHDAMYWYRQDPGQGLRLIYYSQIVNDFQKGDIAEGYSVSREKKESFPLTVTSAQKNPTAFYLCATTGFGGYTFGSGTRLTVV.

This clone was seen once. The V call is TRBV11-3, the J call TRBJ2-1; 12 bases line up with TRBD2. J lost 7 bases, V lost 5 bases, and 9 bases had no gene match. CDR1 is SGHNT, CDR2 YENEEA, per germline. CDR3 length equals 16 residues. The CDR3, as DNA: TGTGCCAGCAGCGCATTGACTAGCGGGGGTGGGAATGAGCAGTTCTTC. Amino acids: CASSALTSGGGNEQFF.

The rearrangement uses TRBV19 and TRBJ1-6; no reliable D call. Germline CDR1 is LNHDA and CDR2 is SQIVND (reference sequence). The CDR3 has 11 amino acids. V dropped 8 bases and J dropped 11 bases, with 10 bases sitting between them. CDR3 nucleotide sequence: TGTGCCAGTGGCCCCCAGACACCCCTCCACTTT. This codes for CASGPQTPLHF.

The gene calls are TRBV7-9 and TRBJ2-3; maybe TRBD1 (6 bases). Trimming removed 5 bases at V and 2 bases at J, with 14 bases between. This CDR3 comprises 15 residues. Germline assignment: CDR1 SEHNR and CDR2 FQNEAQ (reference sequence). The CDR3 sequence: CASSPQDRVTDTQYF. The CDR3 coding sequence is TGTGCCAGCAGCCCTCAGGACAGAGTCACAGATACGCAGTATTTT.